The 10 T cell receptor beta chains below were found in one sample sequenced in a study of T cell responses to AZD1222 COVID-19 vaccine. The protocol was immunoSEQ multiplex PCR, while the TCRdb copy is restricted to in-frame clones and leaves out a portion. The table records approximately 140,000 clones, about nine tenths of them present only once. The sequenced sample was peripheral blood, obtained on day 0 of AZD1222 vaccination. The receptors stem from an adult in good health.

The chain carries TRBV21-1 and TRBJ2-2; the table names TRBD1, a call not compared with the DNA. TRBV21-1 is a listed pseudogene. There are 12 residues in the CDR3. The CDR3 DNA follows: TGTGCCAGCAGCAAAGCGCAGGCGGAGCTGTTTTTT. Protein: CASSKAQAELFF.

The chain carries TRBV2 and TRBJ2-1; TRBD2 aligns across 7 bases. The CDR3 totals 14 residues. V was pared by 6 bases and J by 0 bases, with 2 bases of the junction left unmatched. The germline gives CDR1 SNHLY, CDR2 FYNNEI. The CDR3 spells CASRLARSYNEQFF. In nucleotides, the CDR3 is TGTGCCAGCAGACTAGCGCGCTCCTACAATGAGCAGTTCTTC.

The CDR3: CASGFRLATSYNEQFF. The CDR3 DNA reads as TGTGCTAGTGGTTTTAGGCTAGCTACCTCCTACAATGAGCAGTTCTTC. The genes are TRBV12-5 and TRBJ2-1; possible D gene TRBD2, 5 bases. Trimming took 3 bases from V and 0 from J, leaving 12 bases between them. The CDR3 sequence is 16 residues long. The germline CDR1 and CDR2 sequences are LGHNT and FRNRAP. Full variable domain (rest looked up from reference TRBV12-5 and TRBJ2-1): DARVTQTPRHKVTEMGQEVTMRCQPILGHNTVFWYRQTMMQGLELLAYFRNRAPLDDSGMPKDRFSAEMPDATLATLKIQPSEPRDSAVYFCASGFRLATSYNEQFFGPGTRLTVL.

The rearrangement joins TRBV23-1 to TRBJ2-7, with 14 bases matching TRBD2. TRBV23-1 is labeled an ORF, and its function is uncertain. This CDR3 has 19 amino acids. V lost 3 bases to trimming and J lost 0 bases; unmatched junction nucleotides: 10. CDR3 in DNA: TGCGCCAGCAGTCATTACGGACTAGCGGGAGGCTTAAGCTCCTACGAGCAGTACTTC. Translation: CASSHYGLAGGLSSYEQYF.

The table lists this clone with a few counts. The V gene is TRBV6-5, the J gene TRBJ2-7, with 11 bases fitting TRBD2. J lost 2 bases, V lost 0 bases, and 0 bases had no gene match. This CDR3 region has 15 residues. Germline lookup yields CDR1 MNHEY and CDR2 SVGAGI. CDR3 coding DNA: TGTGCCAGCAGTTACTCTAGCGGGGGGGCCTACGAGCAGTACTTC. Protein product: CASSYSSGGAYEQYF.

CDR3 residues: CASSRVGQGKHDTEAFF. CDR3 nucleotides: TGTGCCAGCAGCCGAGTGGGACAGGGTAAGCATGACACTGAAGCTTTCTTT. The chain combines TRBV14 with TRBJ1-1; 9 bases fit TRBD1. The junction had 12 bases not matched to a gene; V was cut back by 4 bases and J by 3 bases. CDR1 and CDR2 from the germline V gene are SGHDN and FVKESK. The CDR3 has 17 amino acids.

Only one count was recorded for this clone. The chain links TRBV2 to TRBJ1-5, with 10 nucleotides matching TRBD1. The length of the CDR3 is 13 residues. Germline lookup yields CDR1 SNHLY and CDR2 FYNNEI. V was pared by 6 bases and J by 7 bases, with 3 bases of the junction left unmatched. In nucleotides, the CDR3 is TGTGCCAGCAGGGGGACAGGGGACCAGCCCCAGCATTTT. Translation: CASRGTGDQPQHF.

The chain recombines TRBV7-2 with TRBJ2-3, with D tentatively TRBD1 (6 bases). The length of the CDR3 is 15 residues. CDR1 SGHTA and CDR2 FQGNSA come from the germline V gene. Trimming cost V 0 bases and J 2 bases, with 9 bases left between them. The CDR3 sequence is CASSLAGAATDTQYF. In nucleotides, the CDR3 is TGTGCCAGCAGCTTAGCGGGGGCCGCCACAGATACGCAGTATTTT.

The J gene is TRBJ1-4, the V gene TRBV19; D is perhaps TRBD1 (6 bases). The CDR3 has 14 residues. Germline V CDR1 and CDR2: LNHDA, SQIVND (reference sequence). With 7 bases removed from V and 8 bases from J, the gap between germline ends came to 17 bases. CDR3 protein: CASNIGTLGEKLFF. For the CDR3, the DNA is TGTGCCAGTAATATTGGGACACTCGGAGAAAAACTGTTTTTT.

This clone was counted once. The genes are TRBV5-1 and TRBJ1-3, with no clear D. V was shortened by 0 bases and J by 0 bases, with 10 bases between the two germline ends. Germline V gene sequence: CDR1 SGHRS, CDR2 YFSETQ. CDR3 length: 16 residues. The CDR3 bases are TGCGCCAGCAGCTTGGGCGCCGGCTCCTCTGGAAACACCATATATTTT. Its protein is CASSLGAGSSGNTIYF.